Listed here are 7 T cell receptor beta chains from one sample, sequenced in a study of monozygotic twins with inflammatory bowel disease. TCRdb derives one entry per CDR3 protein from the 5' RACE reads, leaving out DNA. The sample includes about 210,000 distinct CDR3 sequences. The sample taken for sequencing was blood. The receptors shown here come from a human donor with ulcerative colitis or Crohn's disease, or a healthy co-twin of an affected twin (not recorded which).

The chain uses TRBV7-8 and TRBJ2-1; TCRdb designates TRBD1, a call that cannot be tested without DNA. The V gene's germline CDR1 is SGHVS and CDR2 FQNEAQ. The CDR3 runs to 16 residues. The CDR3 protein is CASSLRTGGSYNEQFF. The full variable domain, in which reference TRBV7-8 and TRBJ2-1 provide the parts outside the CDR3, is GAGVSQSPRYKVAKRGQDVALRCDPISGHVSLFWYQQALGQGPEFLTYFQNEAQLDKSGLPSDRFFAERPEGSVSTLKIQRTQQEDSAVYLCASSLRTGGSYNEQFFGPGTRLTVL.

The chain combines TRBV12-3 or TRBV12-4 with TRBJ1-5; as DNA is missing, the TRBD1 call by TCRdb cannot be tested. The CDR3 is 15 residues long. CDR3 residues: CASTLRDGGHQPQHF.

This sequence joins TRBV11-2 and TRBJ2-4; the D call of TRBD2 rests on TCRdb alone, since no DNA is present to check it. CDR1 SGHAT and CDR2 FQNNGV come from the germline V gene. The CDR3 is 18 residues long. The CDR3 is CASSFVAGGTTAKNIQYF.

The chain is built from TRBV27 and TRBJ2-1; the TCRdb D gene call, TRBD2, has no DNA to confirm it. There are 16 residues in the CDR3. Germline CDR1 and CDR2: MNHEY and SMNVEV (reference sequence). The CDR3 reads CASSSTSAASYNEQFF.

The genes are TRBV6-2 or TRBV6-3 and TRBJ1-5; TCRdb reports TRBD1, a call that lacks DNA to check it against. The CDR3 covers 14 residues. Germline V gene data show CDR1 as MNHEY and CDR2 as SVGEGT. The chain's CDR3 is CASSTNRDDQPQHF.

The chain couples TRBV12-3 or TRBV12-4 to TRBJ1-2; there is no DNA to check the TCRdb D call of TRBD1. The CDR3 has 15 residues. The CDR3 is CASSPRDDGVYGYTF.

V and J are TRBV3-1 and TRBJ2-2; the TCRdb D gene call, TRBD2, has no DNA to confirm it. The CDR3 runs 17 residues. CDR1 and CDR2 from the germline V gene are LGHDT and YNNKEL (reference sequence). CDR3 residues: CASSPKWGLADTGELFF.